This T cell receptor (beta chain) was retrieved from a study of blood T cell repertoires in COVID-19. Repertoires were generated with immunoSEQ multiplex PCR, while TCRdb's copy carries only in-frame clones and drops some. This table has fewer than 500,000 clones, about 87% appearing once. The J segment lost 6 bases and the V segment lost 4 bases, leaving 8 bases of the junction unmatched. Germline V gene sequence: CDR1 LNHDA, CDR2 SQIVND (reference sequence). The CDR3 is 15 residues long. The sequence was obtained from a man younger than 40 who had recovered from COVID-19. The chain is built from TRBV19 and TRBJ2-7; 11 bases match TRBD1. Sequencing was carried out using PBMCs or T cells enriched from blood (not recorded which). Here the CDR3 reads CASSKDRGRDGEQYF. DNA for the CDR3: TGTGCCAGTAGTAAGGACAGGGGGCGAGATGGCGAGCAGTACTTC. Full variable domain (outside the CDR3, taken from reference TRBV19 and TRBJ2-7): DGGITQSPKYLFRKEGQNVTLSCEQNLNHDAMYWYRQDPGQGLRLIYYSQIVNDFQKGDIAEGYSVSREKKESFPLTVTSAQKNPTAFYLCASSKDRGRDGEQYFGPGTRLTVT.